This T cell receptor beta chain was sequenced in a study of T cells in Graves' hyperthyroidism and ophthalmopathy. Study-level findings and limits: Also found in blood were most expanded thyroid clonotypes above 0.001. Stable hyperthyroidism and ophthalmopathy were separated using 13 V-J signatures. Ophthalmopathy was model-predicted a median roughly 6.5 months pre-onset.

V dropped 10 bases and J dropped 4 bases, with 17 bases sitting between them. CDR1 and CDR2 (germline): SGHAT, FQNNGV. The CDR3 consists of 14 residues. There were TCR beta CDR3 regions amplified from RNA transcripts. During a first-round RT-PCR of the TCR CDR3, the HTBI primer set was used. MiXCR was run by TCRdb on the multiplex PCR reads, yielding one entry per CDR3 protein. The table has approximately 510,000 distinct CDR3 sequences, roughly 20% seen once; the top ten hold about 25%. This clonotype was seen more than once but under ten times. What it binds is unknown. Diagnostic assessment was based on clinical symptoms, serum thyroxine and TRAb, thyroid ultrasound and orbital computed tomography.

Sequencing used blood. The sequence came from a man younger than 35 with Graves' hyperthyroidism. This chain uses TRBV11-2 with TRBJ1-5; TRBD1 might be the D (6 bases). CDR3 sequence reads: CAISPAGVNQPQHF. The CDR3 bases are TGTGCCATCAGTCCCGCAGGGGTTAATCAGCCCCAGCATTTT.